The 19 T cell receptor beta chains below come from one sample, sequenced in a study of T cell responses to AZD1222 COVID-19 vaccine. The table came from immunoSEQ multiplex PCR; TCRdb's copy has only in-frame clones and leaves some out. The table has about 170,000 clones, roughly nine tenths seen once; the top ten hold about 2.6%. Material: peripheral blood, obtained on day 0 of AZD1222 vaccination. The origin of the receptors is an adult in good health.

The rearrangement links TRBV27 to TRBJ1-2; 7 bases are shared with TRBD1. This CDR3 has 13 residues. Germline V lookup: CDR1 MNHEY, CDR2 SMNVEV (reference sequence). V shed 9 bases, J shed 2 bases, and the junction held 6 bases outside the gene matches. The CDR3 sequence: CASGTAFNYGYTF. Written as DNA, the CDR3 is TGTGCCAGTGGGACAGCTTTCAACTATGGCTACACCTTC.

V and J are TRBV28 and TRBJ1-1, with D unresolved. Germline V gene lookup returns CDR1 MDHEN and CDR2 SYDVKM. The CDR3 runs 14 residues. Trimming took off 3 bases at V and 2 bases at J, with 10 bases between the two ends. The CDR3 loop is CASSFVSSNTEAFF. CDR3 nucleotide sequence: TGTGCCAGCAGTTTCGTTTCGAGTAACACTGAAGCTTTCTTT.

The V call is TRBV9, the J call TRBJ1-5; D is possibly TRBD1 (6 bases). The V gene lost 2 bases and the J gene lost 8 bases, with 11 bases spanning the gap. The germline V gene encodes CDR1 SGDLS and CDR2 YYNGEE. This CDR3 is built from 13 residues. CDR3 nucleotide sequence: TGTGCCAGCAGCGTGAGGGCAGGGGAGCCCCAGCATTTT. Its translation is CASSVRAGEPQHF.

The rearrangement joins TRBV18 to TRBJ2-2, with unresolved D. Germline V CDR1 and CDR2: KGHSH, LQKENI. This CDR3 comprises 16 residues. Deletions cut 3 bases from V and 3 bases from J, with 14 bases between. DNA of the CDR3: TGTGCCAGCTCACCCGTTAGAAGTGGTTACACCGGGGAGCTGTTTTTT. Amino acid sequence: CASSPVRSGYTGELFF.

The CDR3 DNA follows: TGTGCCAGCAGCGTAAGCGGGGGGAGAGAGACCCAGTACTTC. It codes for CASSVSGGRETQYF. The chain has TRBV11-2 and TRBJ2-5, with 9 positions matching TRBD2. The CDR3 is 14 residues long. The germline V gene has CDR1 SGHAT and CDR2 FQNNGV. The V segment lost 5 bases and the J segment 4 bases; nucleotides outside the gene matches: 5.

The CDR3 spells CASSKVATGETQYF. As DNA, the CDR3 is TGTGCCAGCAGCAAAGTAGCTACGGGAGAGACCCAGTACTTC. The rearrangement joins TRBV21-1 to TRBJ2-5; TRBD2 is the table's D call and was not checked against the DNA. TRBV21-1 is recorded as a pseudogene. CDR3 length: 14 residues.

The gene calls are TRBV5-6 and TRBJ1-1, with D uncertain. This CDR3 contains 15 residues. Between the trimmed V and J ends, which lost 4 bases and 11 bases, there was a span of 24 bases. From germline, CDR1 is SGHDT and CDR2 YYEEEE. CDR3 in DNA: TGTGCCAGCAGCCCCGGTGCCTTACGGGAAATATATGCTTTCTTT. It encodes CASSPGALREIYAFF.

As for this clone: The same CDR3 is also encoded by other DNA sequences in this sample. The chain has TRBV5-1 and TRBJ1-3; TRBD1 agrees at 7 bases. Per the germline V gene, CDR1 is SGHRS and CDR2 is YFSETQ. Unmatched junction bases numbered 4, after V lost 4 bases and J lost 0 bases. The CDR3 has 15 residues. The CDR3 is CASSPRTGSGNTIYF. The CDR3 DNA follows: TGCGCCAGCAGCCCGCGGACAGGCTCTGGAAACACCATATATTTT.

This clone was seen just once. This chain links TRBV27 with TRBJ2-7; TRBD1 aligns across 8 bases. From germline, CDR1 is MNHEY and CDR2 SMNVEV (reference sequence). V dropped 4 bases and J dropped 1; count of bases not matched to a gene: 6. This CDR3 comprises 15 residues. CDR3 residues: CASSSYRGASYEQYF. DNA of the CDR3: TGTGCCAGCAGTTCTTACAGGGGGGCGTCCTACGAGCAGTACTTC.

This chain links TRBV5-3 with TRBJ1-2; weak D call: TRBD1 (6 bases). TRBV5-3 is an ORF; its function is uncertain. V gave up 3 bases and J gave up 4 bases, with 19 bases separating them. The CDR3 has 16 amino acids. The CDR3 bases are TGTGCCAGAAGCTCCCGCTCGGACAGTAGAGGCTATGGCTACACCTTC. Protein product: CARSSRSDSRGYGYTF.

The V and J genes are TRBV21-1 and TRBJ1-3; the table's D call, TRBD1, has no DNA check behind it. TRBV21-1 is a listed pseudogene. The CDR3 length is 16 residues. The CDR3 spells CASSTSDPRTGGTIYF. Written as DNA, the CDR3 is TGTGCCAGCAGCACCTCCGACCCCCGGACAGGCGGCACCATATATTTT.

This rearrangement joins TRBV24-1 to TRBJ2-2; possible D gene TRBD1, 5 bases. Trimming took 7 bases from V and 0 from J, leaving 8 bases between them. Germline V gives CDR1 KGHDR, CDR2 SFDVKD. This CDR3 spans 14 amino acids. CDR3: CATRAGTNTGELFF. In DNA, the CDR3 is TGTGCCACCAGGGCAGGGACGAACACCGGGGAGCTGTTTTTT.

The chain combines TRBV5-4 with TRBJ1-2, with D possibly TRBD1 on 6 matching bases. This CDR3 is 16 amino acids long. V lost 4 bases to trimming and J lost 5 bases, with 21 bases between them. Germline CDR1 reads SGHNT; CDR2 reads YYREEE (reference sequence). CDR3 sequence (DNA): TGTGCCAGCAGCCGGGCCGGGGGCAGGGGAGAGTATGGCTACACCTTC. Encoded protein: CASSRAGGRGEYGYTF. Combining the CDR3 with reference TRBV5-4 and TRBJ1-2 gives the whole variable domain ETGVTQSPTHLIKTRGQQVTLRCSSQSGHNTVSWYQQALGQGPQFIFQYYREEENGRGNFPPRFSGLQFPNYSSELNVNALELDDSALYLCASSRAGGRGEYGYTFGSGTRLTVV.

This sequence joins TRBV7-9 and TRBJ2-5, with TRBD2 as a possible D gene (5 bases). Germline CDR1 and CDR2: SEHNR and FQNEAQ (reference sequence). The CDR3 totals 14 residues. V lost 2 bases to trimming and J lost 5 bases, with 12 bases between them. DNA of the CDR3: TGTGCCAGCAGCTTACCGGGGATTTGGGAGACCCAGTACTTC. Translating gives CASSLPGIWETQYF.

This chain links TRBV4-2 with TRBJ2-7, with D tentatively TRBD1 (6 bases). Per germline, CDR1 LGHNA and CDR2 YNFKEQ. The CDR3 loop spans 16 amino acids. V lost 3 bases and J lost 5, with 20 bases in between. CDR3 region: CASSQSTGTVFDEQYF. The CDR3 nucleotides read TGTGCCAGCAGCCAGTCTACAGGGACGGTTTTCGACGAGCAGTACTTC.

CDR3 in DNA: TGTGCCAGCAGTGAGCAAGAGACCCAGTACTTC. It specifies CASSEQETQYF. V and J are TRBV2 and TRBJ2-5; no clear D gene. Germline V gene data show CDR1 as SNHLY and CDR2 as FYNNEI. V gave up 3 bases and J gave up 2 bases, with 1 base separating them. CDR3 size: 11 residues. Using reference TRBV2 and TRBJ2-5 for the parts outside the CDR3, the full variable domain is EPEVTQTPSHQVTQMGQEVILRCVPISNHLYFYWYRQILGQKVEFLVSFYNNEISEKSEIFDDQFSVERPDGSNFTLKIRSTKLEDSAMYFCASSEQETQYFGPGTRLLVL.

The rearrangement links TRBV5-1 to TRBJ1-4; D remains ambiguous. Trimming stripped 0 bases from V and 0 bases from J, with 6 bases between. CDR1 is SGHRS and CDR2 is YFSETQ in the germline V gene. The CDR3 loop spans 15 amino acids. CDR3 amino acids: CASSLGQATNEKLFF. The CDR3 DNA reads as TGCGCCAGCAGCTTGGGGCAGGCAACTAATGAAAAACTGTTTTTT.

The chain links TRBV7-2 to TRBJ1-2, with D unresolved. Germline-derived CDR1 and CDR2 are SGHTA and FQGNSA. CDR3 length: 14 residues. Trimming stripped 5 bases from V and 2 bases from J, with 12 bases between. This chain's CDR3 is CASSLSGANYGYTF. The CDR3 nucleotides read TGTGCCAGCAGCCTGTCGGGCGCGAACTATGGCTACACCTTC. Full variable domain (remainder filled in from reference TRBV7-2 and TRBJ1-2): GAGVSQSPSNKVTEKGKDVELRCDPISGHTALYWYRQSLGQGLEFLIYFQGNSAPDKSGLPSDRFSAERTGGSVSTLTIQRTQQEDSAVYLCASSLSGANYGYTFGSGTRLTVV.

The J gene is TRBJ2-2, the V gene TRBV29-1, with 11 bases aligning to TRBD1. V shed 6 bases and J 5 bases; nucleotides not matched to a gene: 5. Germline assignment: CDR1 SQVTM and CDR2 ANQGSEA. The length of the CDR3 is 14 residues. CDR3 sequence: CSVRGQGGTGELFF. CDR3 bases: TGCAGCGTCCGGGGACAGGGGGGAACCGGGGAGCTGTTTTTT.